A single sample gave rise to the 17 T cell receptor beta chains below, sequenced in a study of cytomegalovirus exposure and HLA in healthy donors. The PCR was carried out with 60 Vbeta primers and 13 Jbeta primers. The assay was immunoSEQ multiplex PCR, and TCRdb's table has in-frame clones only and misses some. The sample includes 35,000 to 55,000 clones, 60% to 70% of them seen just once. Sequencing was done on a sample of PBMCs. The receptors shown here come from a man aged 55 to 70 in good health and CMV-seropositive.

Only a few counts were recorded for this clone. The rearrangement joins TRBV4-1 to TRBJ2-6, with a tentative D call TRBD1 (5 bases). The CDR3 length is 19 residues. Trimming took 0 bases from V and 1 from J, leaving 16 bases between them. The V gene's germline CDR1 is MGHRA and CDR2 YSYEKL. CDR3 region: CASSQDVWGAESGANVLTF. CDR3 sequence (DNA): TGCGCCAGCAGCCAAGATGTCTGGGGCGCAGAGTCTGGGGCCAACGTCCTGACTTTC.

The J gene is TRBJ2-5, the V gene TRBV19; no reliable D call. Germline V gene sequence: CDR1 LNHDA, CDR2 SQIVND (reference sequence). This CDR3 has 11 residues. Trimming took off 3 bases at V and 3 bases at J, with 2 bases between the two ends. CDR3 protein: CASSIEETQYF. The CDR3 coding sequence is TGTGCCAGTAGTATCGAAGAGACCCAGTACTTC.

This rearrangement joins TRBV28 to TRBJ2-1; maybe TRBD2 (7 bases). The CDR3 loop spans 18 amino acids. Germline lookup yields CDR1 MDHEN and CDR2 SYDVKM. Deletions cut 6 bases from V and 6 bases from J, with 27 bases between. CDR3 residues: CASSLSGTSGTRGNEQFF. DNA for the CDR3: TGTGCCAGCAGCCTATCGGGCACAAGCGGGACCAGGGGCAATGAGCAGTTCTTC.

This clone was seen a handful of times. The genes are TRBV7-9 and TRBJ2-6, with a tentative D call TRBD2 (5 bases). V lost 5 bases and J 4 bases, leaving 15 bases between the germline ends. Germline values: CDR1 SEHNR, CDR2 FQNEAQ (reference sequence). The CDR3 runs 16 residues. Here the CDR3 reads CASSPVRVGGANVLTF. In nucleotides, the CDR3 is TGTGCCAGCAGCCCTGTGAGGGTAGGAGGGGCCAACGTCCTGACTTTC.

V is TRBV2 and J is TRBJ2-3; 12 bases align to TRBD2. Trimming at V came to 4 bases and at J to 1 base, leaving 3 bases not matched to a gene. CDR1 is SNHLY, CDR2 FYNNEI, per germline. This CDR3 spans 16 amino acids. The DNA for the CDR3 is TGTGCCAGCAGTGGACTAGCGGGAGATGGCACAGATACGCAGTATTTT. Amino acids: CASSGLAGDGTDTQYF.

The chain has TRBV18 and TRBJ1-2; D is perhaps TRBD1 (5 bases). V was pared by 2 bases and J by 4 bases, with 8 bases between. Germline CDR1 reads KGHSH; CDR2 reads LQKENI. This CDR3 is 13 amino acids long. For the CDR3, the DNA is TGTGCCAGCTCACCAGGGAGGGGCTATGGCTACACCTTC. Translation: CASSPGRGYGYTF.

The V and J genes are TRBV30 and TRBJ1-1; TRBD1 matches at 7 bases. Germline assignment: CDR1 GTSNPN and CDR2 SVGIG (reference sequence). V lost 3 bases and J lost 4; bases outside the gene matches: 5. The CDR3 consists of 13 residues. The CDR3 protein is CAWSAQGVTEAFF. DNA of the CDR3: TGTGCCTGGAGCGCGCAGGGGGTCACTGAAGCTTTCTTT. Together with reference TRBV30 and TRBJ1-1, the CDR3 gives the full variable domain: SQTIHQWPATLVQPVGSPLSLECTVEGTSNPNLYWYRQAAGRGLQLLFYSVGIGQISSEVPQNLSASRPQDRQFILSSKKLLLSDSGFYLCAWSAQGVTEAFFGQGTRLTVV.

This chain connects TRBV27 to TRBJ1-2, with 9 bases that match TRBD1. The CDR3 covers 14 residues. CDR1 is MNHEY and CDR2 is SMNVEV in the germline V gene (reference sequence). Trimming removed 6 bases from V and 5 bases from J; junction bases left unmatched: 7. The CDR3 bases are TGTGCCAGCAGACCGGGACAGGGTCGTTATGGCTACACCTTC. Residues: CASRPGQGRYGYTF.

The rearrangement joins TRBV11-3 to TRBJ2-7; 10 bases agree with TRBD1. Germline V CDR1 and CDR2: SGHNT, YENEEA. The CDR3 contains 15 residues. Germline trimming cut 5 bases from V and 3 bases from J; bases unmatched to any gene: 7. CDR3 bases: TGTGCCAGCAGCGCCACCGGGACAGGGGACTACGAGCAGTACTTC. Translation gives CASSATGTGDYEQYF. Filled out from reference TRBV11-3 and TRBJ2-7, the complete variable domain reads EAGVVQSPRYKIIEKKQPVAFWCNPISGHNTLYWYLQNLGQGPELLIRYENEEAVDDSQLPKDRFSAERLKGVDSTLKIQPAELGDSAVYLCASSATGTGDYEQYFGPGTRLTVT.

This clone has only one observation. CDR3 protein: CAWTPQRGFYEQYF. The DNA for the CDR3 is TGTGCCTGGACTCCACAAAGGGGGTTCTACGAGCAGTACTTC. The V gene is TRBV30, the J gene TRBJ2-5, with D possibly matching TRBD1 (6 bases). The J call could be wrong; TRBJ2-7 is a better fit for the DNA end. This CDR3 spans 14 amino acids. CDR1 is GTSNPN and CDR2 is SVGIG in the germline V gene (reference sequence).

The V call is TRBV6-6, the J call TRBJ2-3; 9 bases are a match to TRBD2. The CDR3 spans 15 residues. Per germline, CDR1 MNHNY and CDR2 SVGAGI (reference sequence). Trimming cost V 0 bases and J 5 bases; bases outside gene matches: 3. CDR3 bases: TGTGCCAGCAGTTACTCTAGCGGGAGAGAAGATACGCAGTATTTT. Amino acid sequence: CASSYSSGREDTQYF.

The gene calls are TRBV25-1 and TRBJ2-1, with unresolved D. Germline V gives CDR1 MGHDK, CDR2 SYGVNS. The ends were cut back, 7 bases at V and 3 bases at J, with 4 bases in the middle. This CDR3 has 11 residues. The CDR3 DNA follows: TGTGCCAGCACTAACTACAATGAGCAGTTCTTC. This translates into CASTNYNEQFF.

This clone was counted a few times. V and J are TRBV6-1 and TRBJ2-7; TRBD1 is a possible D gene (6 bases). V lost 5 bases and J lost 0, with 11 bases in between. The V gene's germline CDR1 is MNHNS and CDR2 SASEGT. The length of the CDR3 is 14 residues. The CDR3 DNA reads TGTGCCAGCAGTAAGAAGGGGGACTCCTACGAGCAGTACTTC. Translating gives CASSKKGDSYEQYF.

This clone appeared a few times. Other DNA sequences in the sample encode the same CDR3. The V gene is TRBV29-1, the J gene TRBJ2-3; 8 bases match TRBD2. CDR1 SQVTM and CDR2 ANQGSEA come from the germline V gene. The junction had 4 bases not matched to a gene; V was cut back by 4 bases and J by 4 bases. The CDR3 sequence is 13 residues long. This CDR3 is CSVAGRVADTQYF. The CDR3 DNA is TGCAGCGTTGCCGGGAGGGTTGCAGATACGCAGTATTTT.

The chain joins TRBV9 to TRBJ2-7; possible D gene TRBD2, 6 bases. V was pared by 1 base and J by 0 bases, with 23 bases between. This CDR3 is built from 19 residues. Per the germline V gene, CDR1 is SGDLS and CDR2 is YYNGEE. CDR3 sequence: CASSVQPPGDSAYSYEQYF. The CDR3 DNA reads TGTGCCAGCAGCGTACAGCCCCCCGGGGACTCTGCCTACTCCTACGAGCAGTACTTC.

CDR3 region: CASSLKDSSGNTIYF. CDR3 in DNA: TGTGCCAGCAGCTTAAAAGACAGCTCTGGAAACACCATATATTTT. This chain connects TRBV7-2 to TRBJ1-3; tentative D call: TRBD1 (5 bases). The CDR3 totals 15 residues. CDR1 and CDR2 (germline): SGHTA, FQGNSA. V dropped 2 bases and J dropped 0 bases, with 8 bases sitting between them.

The chain uses TRBV28 and TRBJ2-3; D call uncertain. The CDR3 length is 14 residues. V was trimmed by 1 base and J by 0 bases, leaving 5 bases between them. Germline-derived CDR1 and CDR2 are MDHEN and SYDVKM. In DNA form, the CDR3 reads TGTGCCAGCAGTTTATTGGGCAGCACAGATACGCAGTATTTT. This sequence encodes CASSLLGSTDTQYF.